This T cell receptor (beta chain) was obtained from a study of OX40 agonist ivuxolimab in advanced cancers. Whole-study context: The eligibility criteria allowed prior anti-PD-1, anti-PD-L1 or anti-CTLA-4 therapy, and about 40% had some. Whole-study results and caveats: Also present in some nonresponders was a low level of normalized T-cell clonal expansion. There were, on average, more expanded clones in CD8+ T cells than in CD4+.

Notes on this clone: Its antigen is unknown.

Generated by immunoSEQ multiplex PCR, the TCRdb table keeps only in-frame clones and is missing some. The sample lists under 80,000 clones, 65% to 90% seen once, with 0.53% in the top ten. Germline loops: CDR1 KGHSH, CDR2 LQKENI. Between the trimmed V and J ends, which lost 3 bases and 6 bases, there was a span of 8 bases. This CDR3 region has 12 residues. The rearrangement links TRBV18 to TRBJ1-2; TRBD1 is a possible D gene (6 bases). Source: CD4+ or CD8+ T cells sorted from blood, taken in a trial of the OX40 agonist ivuxolimab. The receptor was isolated from an adult with an advanced solid tumor such as melanoma, head and neck, liver or kidney cancer. The CDR3 loop is CASSPNRDGYTF. The CDR3 coding sequence is TGTGCCAGCTCACCGAACAGGGATGGCTACACCTTC. Together with reference TRBV18 and TRBJ1-2, the CDR3 gives the full variable domain: NAGVMQNPRHLVRRRGQEARLRCSPMKGHSHVYWYRQLPEEGLKFMVYLQKENIIDESGMPKERFSAEFPKEGPSILRIQQVVRGDSAAYFCASSPNRDGYTFGSGTRLTVV.